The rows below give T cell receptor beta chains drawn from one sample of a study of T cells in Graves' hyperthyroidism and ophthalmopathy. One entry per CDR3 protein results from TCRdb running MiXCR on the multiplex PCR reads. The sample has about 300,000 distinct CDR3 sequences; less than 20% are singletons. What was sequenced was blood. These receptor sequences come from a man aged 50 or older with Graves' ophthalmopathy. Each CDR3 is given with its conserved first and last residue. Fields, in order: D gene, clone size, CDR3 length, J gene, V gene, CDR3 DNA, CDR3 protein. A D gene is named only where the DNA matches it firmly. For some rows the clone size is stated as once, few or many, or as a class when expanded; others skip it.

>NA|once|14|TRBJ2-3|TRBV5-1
TGCGCCAGCAGCGGTTCCACCTATTCAGATACGCAGTATTTT
CASSGSTYSDTQYF
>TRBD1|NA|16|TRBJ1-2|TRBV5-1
TGCGCCAGCAGCCCAGCGACAGGGGGCCTCGTCTATGGCTACACCTTC
CASSPATGGLVYGYTF
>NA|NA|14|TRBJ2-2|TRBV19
TGTGCCAGTAGTATCAGCATAAACACCGGGGAGCTGTTTTTT
CASSISINTGELFF
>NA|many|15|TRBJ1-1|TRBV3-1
TGTGCCAGCAGCCAAAGTAGACGGCCGAACACTGAAGCTTTCTTT
CASSQSRRPNTEAFF
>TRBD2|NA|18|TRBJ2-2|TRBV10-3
TGTGCCATCAGTGAGTCGCTCATGGGACTAGCGGACACCGGGGAGCTGTTTTTT
CAISESLMGLADTGELFF
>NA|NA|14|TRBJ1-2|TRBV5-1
TGCGCCAGCAGCGGGGACCCCACGATGGGTGGCTACACCTTC
CASSGDPTMGGYTF
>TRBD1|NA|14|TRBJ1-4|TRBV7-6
TGTGCCAGCAGCCCTAGGGGGCGTAATGAAAAACTGTTTTTT
CASSPRGRNEKLFF
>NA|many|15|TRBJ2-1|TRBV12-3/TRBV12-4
TGTGCCAGCAGCCCGCCGGGAGTTCGAGGAGGTGAGCAGTTCTTC
CASSPPGVRGGEQFF
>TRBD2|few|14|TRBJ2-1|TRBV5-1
TGCGCCAGCAGCTTGACCGGGACTACGAGCGAGCAGTTCTTC
CASSLTGTTSEQFF
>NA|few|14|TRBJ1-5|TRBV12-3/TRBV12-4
TGTGCCAGCAGTATTGGGGGTTACAATCAGCCCCAGCATTTT
CASSIGGYNQPQHF
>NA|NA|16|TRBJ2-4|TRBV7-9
TGTGCCAGCAGCCCCCGGGCCATCCTAGCCAAAAACATTCAGTACTTC
CASSPRAILAKNIQYF
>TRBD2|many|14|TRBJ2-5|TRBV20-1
TGCAGTGCTAGAGGGCCGGGAGGGCGCGGGACCCAGTACTTC
CSARGPGGRGTQYF
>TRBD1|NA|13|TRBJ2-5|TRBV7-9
TGTGCCAGCAGCTTGGACAGGGTGGGGACCCAGTACTTC
CASSLDRVGTQYF
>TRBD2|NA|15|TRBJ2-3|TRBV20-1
TGCAGTGCTGACCCCTGGGGCGGGAGAGACGATACGCAGTATTTT
CSADPWGGRDDTQYF
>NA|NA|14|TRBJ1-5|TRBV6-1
TGTGCCAGCGGGGGAAGGGATAGCAATCAGCCCCAGCATTTT
CASGGRDSNQPQHF
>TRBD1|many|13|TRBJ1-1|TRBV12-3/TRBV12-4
TGTGCCAGCAGGGGGACAGGGAACACTGAAGCTTTCTTT
CASRGTGNTEAFF
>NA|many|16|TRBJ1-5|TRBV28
TGTGCCAGCAGTTGGGTCCCAGGTGAGGGCAATCAGCCCCAGCATTTT
CASSWVPGEGNQPQHF
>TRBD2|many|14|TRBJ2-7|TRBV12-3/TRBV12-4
TGTGCCAGCAGGTTGGCTAGCGGGTCCTACGAGCAGTACTTC
CASRLASGSYEQYF
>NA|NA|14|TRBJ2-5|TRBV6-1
TGTGCCAGCAGTTATCCGGGACGCCAAGAGACCCAGTACTTC
CASSYPGRQETQYF
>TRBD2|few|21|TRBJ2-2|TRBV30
TGTGCCTGGAGTGTAGATGTAGGGCGACTAGCGGGGGGCGCGAACACCGGGGAGCTGTTTTTT
CAWSVDVGRLAGGANTGELFF
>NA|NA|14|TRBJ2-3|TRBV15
TGTGCCACCAGCATGCAGGGTCGCGCAGATACGCAGTATTTT
CATSMQGRADTQYF
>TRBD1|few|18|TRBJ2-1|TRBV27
TGTGCCAGCAGTTTCCCCGATCCCGGGACAGGCTCCTACAATGAGCAGTTCTTC
CASSFPDPGTGSYNEQFF
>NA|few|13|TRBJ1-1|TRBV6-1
TGTGCCAGCAGCAGGGAACTGAACACTGAAGCTTTCTTT
CASSRELNTEAFF
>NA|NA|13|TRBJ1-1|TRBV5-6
TGTGCCAGCAGCCTAAGGACACCGCGGCAAGCTTTCTTT
CASSLRTPRQAFF
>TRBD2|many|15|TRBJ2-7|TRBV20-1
TGCAGTGCTAGCCCCTTTAGCGGGAGCAAGGACGAGCAGTACTTC
CSASPFSGSKDEQYF
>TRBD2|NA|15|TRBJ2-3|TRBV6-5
TGTGCCAGCAGTTACTACCGGGAGGTCACAGATACGCAGTATTTT
CASSYYREVTDTQYF
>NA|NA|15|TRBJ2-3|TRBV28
TGTGCCAGCAGTTTTACCTGGGAAGTCTCAGATACGCAGTATTTT
CASSFTWEVSDTQYF
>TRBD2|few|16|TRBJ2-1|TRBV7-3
TGTGCCAGCAGCCGAACCGCGACTAGCGGAAACAATGAGCAGTTCTTC
CASSRTATSGNNEQFF
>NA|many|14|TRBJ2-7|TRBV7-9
TGTGCCAGCAGCCCCCGACCCGCCTCCTACGAGCAGTACTTC
CASSPRPASYEQYF
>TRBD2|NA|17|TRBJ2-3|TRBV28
TGTGCCAGCAGTCCATCAAGACTAGCGGAACCCACAGATACGCAGTATTTT
CASSPSRLAEPTDTQYF
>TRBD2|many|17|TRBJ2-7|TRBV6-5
TGTGCCAGCAGTTACTCGATTGGACTAGCGGGGAGATACGAGCAGTACTTC
CASSYSIGLAGRYEQYF
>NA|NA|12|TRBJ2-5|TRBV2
TGTGCCAGCAACCAGGGAGAAGAGACCCAGTACTTC
CASNQGEETQYF
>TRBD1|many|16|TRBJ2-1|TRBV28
TGTGCCAGCAGCTCATCGGGACAGGGGTCAAACAATGAGCAGTTCTTC
CASSSSGQGSNNEQFF
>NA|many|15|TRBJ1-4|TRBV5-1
TGCGCCAGCAGCTTGAGGGCAGGGGTGGATGAAAAACTGTTTTTT
CASSLRAGVDEKLFF
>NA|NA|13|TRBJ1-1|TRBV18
TGTGCCAGCCAGGAAGGGGGGGCTGGTGAAGCTTTCTTT
CASQEGGAGEAFF
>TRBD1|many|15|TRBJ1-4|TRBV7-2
TGTGCCAGCAGCTTCCAACAGGGGGCGGGTGAAAAACTGTTTTTT
CASSFQQGAGEKLFF
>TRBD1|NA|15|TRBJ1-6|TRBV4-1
TGCGCCAGCAGCCAAGTAAGGACAGGGTATTCACCCCTCCACTTT
CASSQVRTGYSPLHF
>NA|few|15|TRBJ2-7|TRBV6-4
TGTGCCAGCAGTGTAGAAGGACACCACTCCTACGAGCAGTACTTC
CASSVEGHHSYEQYF
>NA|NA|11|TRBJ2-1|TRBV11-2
TGTGCCAGCAGCCTCATAACTGAGCAGTTCTTC
CASSLITEQFF
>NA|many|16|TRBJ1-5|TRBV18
TGTGCCAGCTCACCACAAAAGGCTTCGAGCAATCAGCCCCAGCATTTT
CASSPQKASSNQPQHF
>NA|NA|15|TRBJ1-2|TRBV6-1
TGTGCCAGCAGTGTGGAGAAAGGGGGGAACTATGGCTACACCTTC
CASSVEKGGNYGYTF
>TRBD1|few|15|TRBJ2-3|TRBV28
TGTGCCAGCAGTTTGCCGGGACAGGGGCAAGATACGCAGTATTTT
CASSLPGQGQDTQYF
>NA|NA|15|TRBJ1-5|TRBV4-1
TGTGCCAGCAGCCAAGATAAACAGGGTAATCAGCCCCAGCATTTT
CASSQDKQGNQPQHF
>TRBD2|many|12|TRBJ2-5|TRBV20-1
TGCAGTGGCGGGAGGGCCGGGGAGACCCAGTACTTC
CSGGRAGETQYF
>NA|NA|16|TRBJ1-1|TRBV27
TGTGCCAGCAGAAACCCGGAACAGTATTTGAACACTGAAGCTTTCTTT
CASRNPEQYLNTEAFF
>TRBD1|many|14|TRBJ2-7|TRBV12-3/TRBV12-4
TGTGCCAGCAGTTCCTCCGGACAGGGCTACGAGCAGTACTTC
CASSSSGQGYEQYF
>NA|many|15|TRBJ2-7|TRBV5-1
TGCGCCAGCAGCTTGGCCGGGCGGCCCCCCGGCGAGCAGTACTTC
CASSLAGRPPGEQYF
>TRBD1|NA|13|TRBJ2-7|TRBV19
TGTGCCAGTCCGGGACAGGGAACCTACGAGCAGTACTTC
CASPGQGTYEQYF
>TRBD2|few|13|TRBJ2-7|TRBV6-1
TGTGCCAGCAGTTTAGGGAGGGCCAAGGAGCAGTACTTC
CASSLGRAKEQYF
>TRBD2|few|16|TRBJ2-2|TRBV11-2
TGTGCCAGCAGCCCAGGGACTAGCGGGAGGTCCGGGGAGCTGTTTTTT
CASSPGTSGRSGELFF
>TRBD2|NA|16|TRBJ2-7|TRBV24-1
TGTGCCACCAGTGAGTCGGGGGGGCCCAGCTCCTACGAGCAGTACTTC
CATSESGGPSSYEQYF
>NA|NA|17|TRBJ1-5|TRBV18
TGTGCCAGCTCACTTACGGGGGCAGGGCTAAACAATCAGCCCCAGCATTTT
CASSLTGAGLNNQPQHF